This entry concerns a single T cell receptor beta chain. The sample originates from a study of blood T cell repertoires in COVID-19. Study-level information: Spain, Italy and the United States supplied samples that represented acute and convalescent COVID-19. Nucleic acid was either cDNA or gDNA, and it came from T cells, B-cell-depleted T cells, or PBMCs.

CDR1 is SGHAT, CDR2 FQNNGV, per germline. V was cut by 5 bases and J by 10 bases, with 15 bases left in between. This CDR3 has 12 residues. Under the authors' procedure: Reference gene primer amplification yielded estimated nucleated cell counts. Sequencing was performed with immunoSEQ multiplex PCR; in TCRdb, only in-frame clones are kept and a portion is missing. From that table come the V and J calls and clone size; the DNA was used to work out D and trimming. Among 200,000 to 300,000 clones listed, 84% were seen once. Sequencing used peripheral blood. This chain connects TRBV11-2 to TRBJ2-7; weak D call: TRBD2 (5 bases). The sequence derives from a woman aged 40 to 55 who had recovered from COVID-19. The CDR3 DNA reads TGTGCCAGCAGCGTCAGTGTCGGGATACAGTACTTC. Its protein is CASSVSVGIQYF.